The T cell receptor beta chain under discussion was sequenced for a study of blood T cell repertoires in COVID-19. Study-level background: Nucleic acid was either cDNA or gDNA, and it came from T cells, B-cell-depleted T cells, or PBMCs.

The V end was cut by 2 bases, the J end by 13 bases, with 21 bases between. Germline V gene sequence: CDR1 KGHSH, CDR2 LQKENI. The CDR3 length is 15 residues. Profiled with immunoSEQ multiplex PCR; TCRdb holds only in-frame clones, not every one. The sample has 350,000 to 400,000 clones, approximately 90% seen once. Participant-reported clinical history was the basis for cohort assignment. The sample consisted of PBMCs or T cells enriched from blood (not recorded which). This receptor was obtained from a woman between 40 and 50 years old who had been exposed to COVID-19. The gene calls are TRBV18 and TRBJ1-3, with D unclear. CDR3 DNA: TGTGCCAGCTCACCATTACAGAGATACCAAACACAGATATATTTT. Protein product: CASSPLQRYQTQIYF.